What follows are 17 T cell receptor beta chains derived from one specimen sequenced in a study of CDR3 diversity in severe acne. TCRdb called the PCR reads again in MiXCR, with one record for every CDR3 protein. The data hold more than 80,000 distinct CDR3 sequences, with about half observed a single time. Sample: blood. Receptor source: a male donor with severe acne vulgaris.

CDR3 in DNA: TGTGCCAGCAGCCTACCGGGGTTCGGTTTCAACACCGGGGAGCTGTTTTTT. It codes for CASSLPGFGFNTGELFF. The gene calls are TRBV5-5 and TRBJ2-2, with D perhaps TRBD2 (5 bases). Germline V gene sequence: CDR1 SGHKS, CDR2 YYEKEE (reference sequence). The V end was cut by 4 bases, the J end by 2 bases, with 18 bases between. This CDR3 comprises 17 residues.

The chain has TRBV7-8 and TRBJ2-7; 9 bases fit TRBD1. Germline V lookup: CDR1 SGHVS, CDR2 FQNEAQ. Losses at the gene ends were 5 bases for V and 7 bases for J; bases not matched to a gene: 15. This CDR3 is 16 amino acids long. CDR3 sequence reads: CASSTRPGQGIDEQYF. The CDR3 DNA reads TGTGCCAGCAGCACCCGACCCGGACAGGGGATAGATGAGCAGTACTTC.

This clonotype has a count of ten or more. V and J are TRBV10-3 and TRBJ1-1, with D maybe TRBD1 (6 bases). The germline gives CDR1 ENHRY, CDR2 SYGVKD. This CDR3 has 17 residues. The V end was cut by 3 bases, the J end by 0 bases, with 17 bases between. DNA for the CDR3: TGTGCCATCAGTGAAGGGGGAAGGGCAACCTTGAACACTGAAGCTTTCTTT. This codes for CAISEGGRATLNTEAFF.

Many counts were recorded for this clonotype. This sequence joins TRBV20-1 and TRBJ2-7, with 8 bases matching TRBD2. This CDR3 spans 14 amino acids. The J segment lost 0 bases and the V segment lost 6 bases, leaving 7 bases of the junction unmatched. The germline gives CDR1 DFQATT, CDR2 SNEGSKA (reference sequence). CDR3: CSARSGGASYEQYF. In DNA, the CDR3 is TGCAGTGCCAGAAGCGGGGGCGCCTCCTACGAGCAGTACTTC.

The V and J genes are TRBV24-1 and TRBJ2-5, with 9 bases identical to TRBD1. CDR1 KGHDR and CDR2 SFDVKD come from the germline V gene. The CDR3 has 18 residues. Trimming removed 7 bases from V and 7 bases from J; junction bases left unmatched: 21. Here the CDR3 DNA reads TGTGCCACCAGAATGTGTGGACCCCGGGTGGGGACAGGGATGACCCAGTACTTC. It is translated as CATRMCGPRVGTGMTQYF.

CDR3 protein: CASRNCGSGTDTQYF. CDR3 nucleotides: TGTGCCAGCAGGAATTGCGGGAGCGGCACAGATACGCAGTATTTT. This chain connects TRBV12-3 or TRBV12-4 to TRBJ2-3; 7 bases are a match to TRBD2. J was trimmed by 1 base and V by 6 bases; bases with no gene match: 7. CDR3 size: 15 residues.

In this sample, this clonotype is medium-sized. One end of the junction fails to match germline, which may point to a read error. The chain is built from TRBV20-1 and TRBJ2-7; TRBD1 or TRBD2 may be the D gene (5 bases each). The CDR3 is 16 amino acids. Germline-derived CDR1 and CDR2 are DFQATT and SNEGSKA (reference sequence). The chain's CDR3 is CSARDIRDGNSYEQYF. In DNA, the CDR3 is TGCAGTGCTCGAGACATCCGGGACGGTAACTCCTACGAGCAGTACTTC.

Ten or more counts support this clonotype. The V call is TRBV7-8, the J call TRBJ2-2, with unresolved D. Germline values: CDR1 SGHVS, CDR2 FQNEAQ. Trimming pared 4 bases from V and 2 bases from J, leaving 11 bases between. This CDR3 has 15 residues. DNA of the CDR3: TGTGCCAGCAGCTCGTCCGAAGCCAACACCGGGGAGCTGTTTTTT. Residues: CASSSSEANTGELFF.

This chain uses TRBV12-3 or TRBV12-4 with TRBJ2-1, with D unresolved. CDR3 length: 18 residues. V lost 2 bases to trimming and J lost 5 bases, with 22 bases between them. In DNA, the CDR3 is TGTGCCAGCAGTTTAACCTCTGCAGCCAAGCCTGGGGACAATGAGCAGTTCTTC. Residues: CASSLTSAAKPGDNEQFF.

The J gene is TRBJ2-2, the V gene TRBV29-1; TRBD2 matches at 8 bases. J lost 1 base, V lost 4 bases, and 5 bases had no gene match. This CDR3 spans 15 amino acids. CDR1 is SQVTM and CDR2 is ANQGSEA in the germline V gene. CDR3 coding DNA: TGCAGCGTTGTGCATAGCGGGATGAACACCGGGGAGCTGTTTTTT. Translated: CSVVHSGMNTGELFF.

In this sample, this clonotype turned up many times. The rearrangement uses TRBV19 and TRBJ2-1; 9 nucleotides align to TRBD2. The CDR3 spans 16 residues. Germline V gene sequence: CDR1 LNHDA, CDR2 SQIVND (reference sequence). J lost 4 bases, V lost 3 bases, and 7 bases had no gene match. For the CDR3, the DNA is TGTGCCAGTAGTATGCGCCTAGCGGGACTATACAATGAGCAGTTCTTC. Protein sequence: CASSMRLAGLYNEQFF.

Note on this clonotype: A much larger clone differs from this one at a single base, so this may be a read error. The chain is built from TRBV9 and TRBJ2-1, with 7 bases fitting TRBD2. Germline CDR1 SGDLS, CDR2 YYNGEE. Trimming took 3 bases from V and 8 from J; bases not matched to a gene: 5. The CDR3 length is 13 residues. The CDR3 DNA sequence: TGTGCCAGCAGCGAGGGAGGGCATCATGAGCAGTTCTTC. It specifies CASSEGGHHEQFF. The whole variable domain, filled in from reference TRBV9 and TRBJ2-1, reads DSGVTQTPKHLITATGQRVTLRCSPRSGDLSVYWYQQSLDQGLQFLIQYYNGEERAKGNILERFSAQQFPDLHSELNLSSLELGDSALYFCASSEGGHHEQFFGPGTRLTVL.

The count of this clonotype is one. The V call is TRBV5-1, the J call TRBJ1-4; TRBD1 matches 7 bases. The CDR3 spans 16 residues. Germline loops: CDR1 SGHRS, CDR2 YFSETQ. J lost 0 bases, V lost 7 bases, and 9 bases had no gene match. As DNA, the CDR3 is TGCGCCAGCTTTCAGGGACAGACTGCAACTAATGAAAAACTGTTTTTT. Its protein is CASFQGQTATNEKLFF. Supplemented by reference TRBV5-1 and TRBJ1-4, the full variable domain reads KAGVTQTPRYLIKTRGQQVTLSCSPISGHRSVSWYQQTPGQGLQFLFEYFSETQRNKGNFPGRFSGRQFSNSRSEMNVSTLELGDSALYLCASFQGQTATNEKLFFGSGTQLSVL.

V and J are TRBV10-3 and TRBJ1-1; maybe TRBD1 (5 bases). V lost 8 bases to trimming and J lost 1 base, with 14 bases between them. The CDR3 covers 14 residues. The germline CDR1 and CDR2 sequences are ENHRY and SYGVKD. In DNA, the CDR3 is TGTGCCATCCAAGGGGAGGATTGGAACACTGAAGCTTTCTTT. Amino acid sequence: CAIQGEDWNTEAFF.

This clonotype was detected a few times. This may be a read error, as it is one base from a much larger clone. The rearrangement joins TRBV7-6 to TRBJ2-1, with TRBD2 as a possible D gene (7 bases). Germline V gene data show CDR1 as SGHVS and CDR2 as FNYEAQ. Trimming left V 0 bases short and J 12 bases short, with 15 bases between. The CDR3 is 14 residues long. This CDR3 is CASSLAGGRAGQFF. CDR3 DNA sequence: TGTGCCAGCAGCTTAGCGGGGGGGCGAGCTGGGCAGTTCTTC.

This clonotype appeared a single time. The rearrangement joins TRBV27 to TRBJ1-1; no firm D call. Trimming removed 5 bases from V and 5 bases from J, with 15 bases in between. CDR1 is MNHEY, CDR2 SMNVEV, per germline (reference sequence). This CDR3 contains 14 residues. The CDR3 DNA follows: TGTGCCAGCAGTCCCTTTACAGCGAAGACTGAAGCTTTCTTT. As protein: CASSPFTAKTEAFF.

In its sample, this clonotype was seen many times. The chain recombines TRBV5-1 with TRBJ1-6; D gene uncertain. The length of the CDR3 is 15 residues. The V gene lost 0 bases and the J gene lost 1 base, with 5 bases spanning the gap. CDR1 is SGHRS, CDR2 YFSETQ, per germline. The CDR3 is CASSLEGSYNSPLHF. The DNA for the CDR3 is TGCGCCAGCAGCTTGGAGGGATCCTATAATTCACCCCTCCACTTT.